This T cell receptor beta chain was sequenced during a study of neurological immune-mediated disorders. Points from the study as a whole: The expanded clones of different subjects shared no CDR3 amino acid sequences (suggesting private repertoires in all groups).

Time point reported: longitudinal time-point 2. 5'RACE employing 10-nucleotide random UMIs yielded the cDNA. TCRdb recomputed calls from the 5' RACE reads with MiXCR, one row per CDR3 protein. The sample lists about 80,000 distinct CDR3 sequences, around 6% seen once, with approximately 8% in the top ten. This clonotype was picked up many times. Its antigen is still unknown. This receptor was identified in a woman in her fifties or sixties with multiple sclerosis. What was sequenced was PBMCs.

The CDR3 loop reads CASPGGGGYTF. The CDR3 nucleotides read TGCGCCAGCCCCGGAGGGGGTGGCTACACCTTC. The rearrangement links TRBV5-1 to TRBJ1-2, with a possible D match to TRBD1 (6 bases). Per germline, CDR1 SGHRS and CDR2 YFSETQ. The CDR3 consists of 11 residues. V shed 7 bases and J shed 7 bases, with 11 bases lying between them.